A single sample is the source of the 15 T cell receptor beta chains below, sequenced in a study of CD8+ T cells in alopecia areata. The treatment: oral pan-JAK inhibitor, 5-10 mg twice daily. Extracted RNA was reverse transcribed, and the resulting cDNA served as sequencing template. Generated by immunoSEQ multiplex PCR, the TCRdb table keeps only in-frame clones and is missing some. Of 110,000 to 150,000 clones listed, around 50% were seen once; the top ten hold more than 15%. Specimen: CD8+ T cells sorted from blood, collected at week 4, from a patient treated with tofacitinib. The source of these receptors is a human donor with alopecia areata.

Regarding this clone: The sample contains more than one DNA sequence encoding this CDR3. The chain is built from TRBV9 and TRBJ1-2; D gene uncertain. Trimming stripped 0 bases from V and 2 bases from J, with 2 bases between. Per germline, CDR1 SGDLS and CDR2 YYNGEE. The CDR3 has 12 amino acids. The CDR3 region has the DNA TGTGCCAGCAGCGTAGGAAACTATGGCTACACCTTC. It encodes CASSVGNYGYTF. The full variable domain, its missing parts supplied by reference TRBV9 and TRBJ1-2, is DSGVTQTPKHLITATGQRVTLRCSPRSGDLSVYWYQQSLDQGLQFLIQYYNGEERAKGNILERFSAQQFPDLHSELNLSSLELGDSALYFCASSVGNYGYTFGSGTRLTVV.

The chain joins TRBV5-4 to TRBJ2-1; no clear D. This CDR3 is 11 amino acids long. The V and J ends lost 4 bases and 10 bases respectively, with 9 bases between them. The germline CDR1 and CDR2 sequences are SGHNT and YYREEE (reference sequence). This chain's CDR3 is CASSVGREQFF. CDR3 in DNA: TGTGCCAGCAGCGTGGGCCGAGAGCAGTTCTTC.

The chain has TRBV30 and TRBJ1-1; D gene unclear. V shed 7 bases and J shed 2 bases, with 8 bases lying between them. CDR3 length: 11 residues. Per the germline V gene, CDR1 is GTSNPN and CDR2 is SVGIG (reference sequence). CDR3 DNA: TGTGCCTACTCGGGTAACACTGAAGCTTTCTTT. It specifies CAYSGNTEAFF.

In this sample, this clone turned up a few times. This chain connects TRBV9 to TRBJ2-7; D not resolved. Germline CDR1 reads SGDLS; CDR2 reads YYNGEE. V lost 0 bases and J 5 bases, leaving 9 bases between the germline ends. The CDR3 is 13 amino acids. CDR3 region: CASSVDGTDEQYF. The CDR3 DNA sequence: TGTGCCAGCAGCGTAGATGGTACAGACGAGCAGTACTTC.

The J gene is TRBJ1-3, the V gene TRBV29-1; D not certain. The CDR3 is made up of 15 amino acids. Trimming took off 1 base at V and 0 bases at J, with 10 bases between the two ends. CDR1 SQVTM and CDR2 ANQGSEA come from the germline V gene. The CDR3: CSVEGDIHSGNTIYF. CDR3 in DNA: TGCAGCGTTGAAGGCGACATCCACTCTGGAAACACCATATATTTT.

CDR3 DNA sequence: TGTGCCAGCAGTGTCTCCAATGAGCAGTTCTTC. It encodes CASSVSNEQFF. This chain uses TRBV6-5 with TRBJ2-1; D ambiguous. This CDR3 has 11 residues. The V gene's germline CDR1 is MNHEY and CDR2 SVGAGI. V lost 5 bases and J lost 6, with 5 bases in between.

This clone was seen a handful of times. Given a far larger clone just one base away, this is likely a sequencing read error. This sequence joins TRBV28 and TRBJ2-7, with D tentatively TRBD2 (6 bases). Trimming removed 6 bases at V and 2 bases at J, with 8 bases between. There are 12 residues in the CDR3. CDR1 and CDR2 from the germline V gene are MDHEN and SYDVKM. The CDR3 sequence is CASSPSAYEQYF. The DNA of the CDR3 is TGTGCCAGCAGCCCTAGCGCCTACGAGCAGTACTTC.

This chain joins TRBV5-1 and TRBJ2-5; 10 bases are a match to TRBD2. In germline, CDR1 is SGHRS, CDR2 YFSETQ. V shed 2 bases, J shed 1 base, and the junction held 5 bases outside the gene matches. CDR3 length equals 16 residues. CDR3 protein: CASSLYPSGSQETQYF. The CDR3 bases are TGCGCCAGCAGCTTATACCCTAGCGGGAGCCAAGAGACCCAGTACTTC.

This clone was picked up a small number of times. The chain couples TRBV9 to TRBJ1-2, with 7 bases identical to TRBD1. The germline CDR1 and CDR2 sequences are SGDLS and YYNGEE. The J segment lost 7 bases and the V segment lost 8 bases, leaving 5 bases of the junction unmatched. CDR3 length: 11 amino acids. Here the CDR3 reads CASSQGSGYTF. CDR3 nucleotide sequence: TGTGCCAGTTCACAGGGGAGTGGCTACACCTTC.

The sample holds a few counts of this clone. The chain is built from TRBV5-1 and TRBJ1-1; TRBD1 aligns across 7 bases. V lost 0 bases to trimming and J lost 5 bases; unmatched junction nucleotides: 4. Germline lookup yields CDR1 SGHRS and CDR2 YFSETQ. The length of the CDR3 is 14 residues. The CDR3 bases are TGCGCCAGCAGCTTGGCGACAGGGTCGACTGAAGCTTTCTTT. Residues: CASSLATGSTEAFF. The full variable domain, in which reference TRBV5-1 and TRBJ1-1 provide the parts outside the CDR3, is KAGVTQTPRYLIKTRGQQVTLSCSPISGHRSVSWYQQTPGQGLQFLFEYFSETQRNKGNFPGRFSGRQFSNSRSEMNVSTLELGDSALYLCASSLATGSTEAFFGQGTRLTVV.

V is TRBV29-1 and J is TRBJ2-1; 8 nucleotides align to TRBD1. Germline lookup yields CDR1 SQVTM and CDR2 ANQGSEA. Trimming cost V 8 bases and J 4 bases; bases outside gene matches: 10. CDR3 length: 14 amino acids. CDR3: CSTWGTGYYNEQFF. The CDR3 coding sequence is TGCAGCACTTGGGGGACAGGTTATTACAATGAGCAGTTCTTC.

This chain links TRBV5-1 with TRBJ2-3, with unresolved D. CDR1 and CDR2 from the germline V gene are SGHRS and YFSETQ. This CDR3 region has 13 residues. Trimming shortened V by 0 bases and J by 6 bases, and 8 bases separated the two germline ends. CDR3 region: CASSLEEPDTQYF. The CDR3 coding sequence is TGCGCCAGCAGCTTGGAGGAACCTGATACGCAGTATTTT. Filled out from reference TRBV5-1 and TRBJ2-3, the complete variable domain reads KAGVTQTPRYLIKTRGQQVTLSCSPISGHRSVSWYQQTPGQGLQFLFEYFSETQRNKGNFPGRFSGRQFSNSRSEMNVSTLELGDSALYLCASSLEEPDTQYFGPGTRLTVL.

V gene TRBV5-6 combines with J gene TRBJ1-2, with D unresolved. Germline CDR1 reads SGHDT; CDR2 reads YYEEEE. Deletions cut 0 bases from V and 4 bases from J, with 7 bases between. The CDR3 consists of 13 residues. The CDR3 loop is CASSLVGFYGYTF. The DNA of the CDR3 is TGTGCCAGCAGCTTGGTAGGATTCTATGGCTACACCTTC.

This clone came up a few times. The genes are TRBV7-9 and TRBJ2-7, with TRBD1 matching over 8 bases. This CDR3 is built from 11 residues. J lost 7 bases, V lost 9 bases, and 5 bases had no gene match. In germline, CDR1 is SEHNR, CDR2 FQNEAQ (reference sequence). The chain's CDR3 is CASTTGGEQYF. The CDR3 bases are TGTGCCAGTACTACAGGGGGGGAGCAGTACTTC.

CDR3 DNA: TGCAGCGTTGAAGCGTGGCAGGGTGGTGGCTACACCTTC. Its protein is CSVEAWQGGGYTF. The chain joins TRBV29-1 to TRBJ1-2, with D perhaps matching TRBD1 (5 bases). The germline CDR1 and CDR2 sequences are SQVTM and ANQGSEA. The ends were cut back, 1 base at V and 7 bases at J, with 13 bases in the middle. This CDR3 region has 13 residues.